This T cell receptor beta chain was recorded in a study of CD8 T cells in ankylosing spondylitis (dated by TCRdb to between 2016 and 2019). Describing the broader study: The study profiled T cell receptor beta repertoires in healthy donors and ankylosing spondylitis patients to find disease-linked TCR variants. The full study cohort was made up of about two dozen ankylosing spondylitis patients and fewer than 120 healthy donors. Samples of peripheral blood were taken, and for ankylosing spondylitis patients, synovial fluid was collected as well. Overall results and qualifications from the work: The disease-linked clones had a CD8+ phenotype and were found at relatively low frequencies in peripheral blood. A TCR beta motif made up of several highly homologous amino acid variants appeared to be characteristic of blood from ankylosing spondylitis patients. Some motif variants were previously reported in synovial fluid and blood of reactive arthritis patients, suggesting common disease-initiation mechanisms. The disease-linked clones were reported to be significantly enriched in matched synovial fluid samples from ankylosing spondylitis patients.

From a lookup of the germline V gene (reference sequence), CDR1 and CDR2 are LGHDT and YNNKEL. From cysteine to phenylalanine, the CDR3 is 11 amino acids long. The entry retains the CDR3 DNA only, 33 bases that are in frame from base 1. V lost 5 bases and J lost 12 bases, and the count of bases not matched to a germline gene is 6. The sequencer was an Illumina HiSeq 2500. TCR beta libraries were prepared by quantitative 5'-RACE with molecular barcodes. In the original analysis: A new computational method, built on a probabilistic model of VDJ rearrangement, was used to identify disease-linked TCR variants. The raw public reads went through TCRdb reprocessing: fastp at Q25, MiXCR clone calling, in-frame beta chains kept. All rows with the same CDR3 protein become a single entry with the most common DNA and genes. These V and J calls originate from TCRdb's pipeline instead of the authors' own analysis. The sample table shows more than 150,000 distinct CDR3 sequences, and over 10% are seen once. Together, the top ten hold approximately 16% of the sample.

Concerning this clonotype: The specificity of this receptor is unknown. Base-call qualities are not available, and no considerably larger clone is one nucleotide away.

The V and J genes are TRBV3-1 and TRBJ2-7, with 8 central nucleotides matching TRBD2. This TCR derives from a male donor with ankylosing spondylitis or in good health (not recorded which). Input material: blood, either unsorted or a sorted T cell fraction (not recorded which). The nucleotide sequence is TGTGCCAGCAGCTGGGGACTAGTCCGGTACTTC. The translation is CASSWGLVRYF.